This TCR beta chain was sequenced during a study of OX40 agonist ivuxolimab in advanced cancers. The table came from immunoSEQ multiplex PCR; TCRdb's copy has only in-frame clones and leaves some out. The table lists about 130,000 clones, roughly 91% of them singletons. V gave up 2 bases and J gave up 1 base, with 15 bases separating them. This CDR3 region has 17 residues. Germline-derived CDR1 and CDR2 are MDHEN and SYDVKM. This receptor was identified in an adult with an advanced solid tumor such as melanoma, head and neck, liver or kidney cancer. The material was CD4+ or CD8+ T cells sorted from blood, obtained in a trial of the OX40 agonist ivuxolimab. The gene calls are TRBV28 and TRBJ2-1; D could derive from TRBD1 or TRBD2 (5 bases each). CDR3 sequence: CASSLVVQGVSYNEQFF. The CDR3 DNA reads TGTGCCAGCAGTTTAGTTGTTCAGGGAGTTTCCTACAATGAGCAGTTCTTC.